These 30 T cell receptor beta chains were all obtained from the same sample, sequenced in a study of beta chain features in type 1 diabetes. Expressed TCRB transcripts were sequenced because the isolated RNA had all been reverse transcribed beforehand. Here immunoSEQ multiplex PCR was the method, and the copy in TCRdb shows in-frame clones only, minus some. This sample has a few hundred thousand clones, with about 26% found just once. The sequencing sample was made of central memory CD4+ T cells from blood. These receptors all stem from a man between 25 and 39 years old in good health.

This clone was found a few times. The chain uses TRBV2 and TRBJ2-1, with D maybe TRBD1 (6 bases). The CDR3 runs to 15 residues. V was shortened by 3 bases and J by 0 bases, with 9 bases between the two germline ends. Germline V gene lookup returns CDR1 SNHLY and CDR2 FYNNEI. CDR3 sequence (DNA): TGTGCCAGCAGTGATCAGGGGATCTCCTACAATGAGCAGTTCTTC. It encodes CASSDQGISYNEQFF.

This chain's CDR3 is CASSGTDKTPNGYTF. CDR3 sequence (DNA): TGTGCCAGCAGCGGGACCGACAAGACCCCTAATGGCTACACCTTC. This chain uses TRBV5-6 with TRBJ1-2, with D maybe TRBD1 (5 bases). Trimming pared 4 bases from V and 6 bases from J, leaving 19 bases between. CDR1 is SGHDT and CDR2 is YYEEEE in the germline V gene. The length of the CDR3 is 15 residues.

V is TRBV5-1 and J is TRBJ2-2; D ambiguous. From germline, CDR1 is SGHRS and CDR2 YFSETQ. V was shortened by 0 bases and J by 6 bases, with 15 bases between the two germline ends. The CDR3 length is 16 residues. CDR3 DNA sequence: TGCGCCAGCAGCTTGGCTTACGGCCGGGTTGCCGGGGAGCTGTTTTTT. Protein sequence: CASSLAYGRVAGELFF.

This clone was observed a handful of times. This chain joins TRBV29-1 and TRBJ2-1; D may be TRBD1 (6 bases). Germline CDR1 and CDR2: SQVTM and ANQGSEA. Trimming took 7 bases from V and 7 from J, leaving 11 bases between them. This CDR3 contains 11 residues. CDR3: CSGGPGNEQFF. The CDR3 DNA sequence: TGCAGCGGGGGGCCTGGGAATGAGCAGTTCTTC.

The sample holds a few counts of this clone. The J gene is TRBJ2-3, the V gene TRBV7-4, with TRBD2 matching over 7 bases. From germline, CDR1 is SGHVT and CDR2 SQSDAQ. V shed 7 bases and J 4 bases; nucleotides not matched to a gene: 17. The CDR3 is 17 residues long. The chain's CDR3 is CASTYPRRKRGADTQYF. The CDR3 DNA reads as TGTGCCAGCACCTACCCGCGGAGGAAGCGGGGTGCAGATACGCAGTATTTT.

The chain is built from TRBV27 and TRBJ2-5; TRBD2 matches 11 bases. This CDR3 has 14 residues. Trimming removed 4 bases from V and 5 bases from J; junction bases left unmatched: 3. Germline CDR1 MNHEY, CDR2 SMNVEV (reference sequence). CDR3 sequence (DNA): TGTGCCAGCAGTTCTAGCGGGAGGTCGGAGACCCAGTACTTC. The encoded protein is CASSSSGRSETQYF.

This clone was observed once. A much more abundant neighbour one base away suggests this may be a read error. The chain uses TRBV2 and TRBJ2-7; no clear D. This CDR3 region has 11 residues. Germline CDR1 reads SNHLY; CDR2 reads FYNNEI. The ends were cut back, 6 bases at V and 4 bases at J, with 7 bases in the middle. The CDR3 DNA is TGTGCCAGCAGCCCCCATTACGAGCAGTACTTC. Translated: CASSPHYEQYF.

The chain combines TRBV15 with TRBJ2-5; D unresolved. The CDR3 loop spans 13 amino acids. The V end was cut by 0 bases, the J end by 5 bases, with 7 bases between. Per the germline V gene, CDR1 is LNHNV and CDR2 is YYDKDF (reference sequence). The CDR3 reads CATSRDLGETQYF. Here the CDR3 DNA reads TGTGCCACCAGCAGAGATCTGGGGGAGACCCAGTACTTC.

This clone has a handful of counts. The CDR3: CASSGGVDTQYF. The CDR3 region has the DNA TGTGCCAGCAGCGGGGGAGTAGATACGCAGTATTTT. V and J are TRBV7-2 and TRBJ2-3; D is possibly TRBD1 or TRBD2 (5 bases each). Looked up from germline, CDR1 is SGHTA and CDR2 is FQGNSA. Trimming stripped 5 bases from V and 5 bases from J, with 8 bases between. The CDR3 loop spans 12 amino acids.

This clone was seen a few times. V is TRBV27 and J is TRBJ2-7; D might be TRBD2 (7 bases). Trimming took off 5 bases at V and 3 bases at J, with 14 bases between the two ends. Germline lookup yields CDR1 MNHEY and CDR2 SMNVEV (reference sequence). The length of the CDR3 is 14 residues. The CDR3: CASSRQGGGYEQYF. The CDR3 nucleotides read TGTGCCAGCAGTAGACAAGGGGGGGGCTACGAGCAGTACTTC.

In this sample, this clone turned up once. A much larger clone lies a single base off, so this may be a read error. The CDR3 region is CAITKDSFSNQPQHF. CDR3 nucleotide sequence: TGTGCCATCACCAAGGACAGTTTTAGCAATCAGCCCCAGCATTTT. The gene calls are TRBV2 and TRBJ1-5; weak D call: TRBD1 (6 bases). Germline V gives CDR1 SNHLY, CDR2 FYNNEI. V gave up 10 bases and J gave up 0 bases, with 16 bases separating them. CDR3 length equals 15 residues.

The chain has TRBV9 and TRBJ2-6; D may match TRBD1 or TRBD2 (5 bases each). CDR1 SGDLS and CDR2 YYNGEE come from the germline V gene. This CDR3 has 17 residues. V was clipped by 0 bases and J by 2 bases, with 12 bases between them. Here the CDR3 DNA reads TGTGCCAGCAGCGTAGCGGGACCAGGGACTGGGGCCAACGTCCTGACTTTC. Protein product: CASSVAGPGTGANVLTF.

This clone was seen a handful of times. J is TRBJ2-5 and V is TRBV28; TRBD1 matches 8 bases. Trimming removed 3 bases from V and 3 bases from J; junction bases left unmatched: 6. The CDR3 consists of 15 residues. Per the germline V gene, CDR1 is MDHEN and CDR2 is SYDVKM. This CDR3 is CASSFAGGLEETQYF. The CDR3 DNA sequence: TGTGCCAGCAGTTTCGCAGGGGGCTTGGAAGAGACCCAGTACTTC.

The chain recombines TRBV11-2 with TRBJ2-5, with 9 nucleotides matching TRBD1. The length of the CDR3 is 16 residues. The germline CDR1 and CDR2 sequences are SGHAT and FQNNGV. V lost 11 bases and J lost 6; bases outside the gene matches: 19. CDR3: CASRSGLGQGRQTQYF. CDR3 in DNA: TGTGCCTCCCGATCGGGCTTAGGACAGGGGAGGCAGACCCAGTACTTC.

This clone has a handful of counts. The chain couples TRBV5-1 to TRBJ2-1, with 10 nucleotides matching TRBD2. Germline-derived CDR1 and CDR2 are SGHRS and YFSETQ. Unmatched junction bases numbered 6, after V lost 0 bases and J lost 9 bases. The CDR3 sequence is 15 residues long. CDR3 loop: CASSLVASGRGEQFF. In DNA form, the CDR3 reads TGCGCCAGCAGCTTGGTGGCTAGCGGGAGAGGTGAGCAGTTCTTC.

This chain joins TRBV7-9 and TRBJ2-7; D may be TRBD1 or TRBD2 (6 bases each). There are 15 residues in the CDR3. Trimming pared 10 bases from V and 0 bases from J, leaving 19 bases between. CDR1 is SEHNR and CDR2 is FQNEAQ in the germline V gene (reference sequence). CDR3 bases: TGTGCCACTACCCCAGTCGGGGGCCCCTCCTACGAGCAGTACTTC. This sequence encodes CATTPVGGPSYEQYF.

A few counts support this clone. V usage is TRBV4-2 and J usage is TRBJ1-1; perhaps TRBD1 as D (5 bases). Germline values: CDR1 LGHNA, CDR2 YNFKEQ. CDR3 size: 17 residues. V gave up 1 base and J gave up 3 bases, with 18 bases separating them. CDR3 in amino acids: CASSQATGGGLYTEAFF. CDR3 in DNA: TGTGCCAGCAGCCAAGCCACAGGTGGGGGATTGTACACTGAAGCTTTCTTT.

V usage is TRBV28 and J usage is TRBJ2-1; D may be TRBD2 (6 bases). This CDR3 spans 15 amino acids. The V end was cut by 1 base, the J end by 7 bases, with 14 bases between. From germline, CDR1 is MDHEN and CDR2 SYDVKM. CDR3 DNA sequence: TGTGCCAGCAGTTTATTGGCTAGGGACTCTAATGAGCAGTTCTTC. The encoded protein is CASSLLARDSNEQFF.

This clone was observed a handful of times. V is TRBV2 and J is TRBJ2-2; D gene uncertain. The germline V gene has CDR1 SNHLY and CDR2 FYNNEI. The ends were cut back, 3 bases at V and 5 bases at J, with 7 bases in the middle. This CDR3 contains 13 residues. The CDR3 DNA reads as TGTGCCAGCAGTGACTTGGGAACCGGGGAGCTGTTTTTT. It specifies CASSDLGTGELFF.

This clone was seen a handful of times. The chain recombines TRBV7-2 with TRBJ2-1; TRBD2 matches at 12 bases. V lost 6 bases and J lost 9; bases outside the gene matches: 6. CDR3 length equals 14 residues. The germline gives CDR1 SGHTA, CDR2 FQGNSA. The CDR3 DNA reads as TGTGCCAGCAGGCAACTAGCGGGAGGCACTGAGCAGTTCTTC. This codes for CASRQLAGGTEQFF.

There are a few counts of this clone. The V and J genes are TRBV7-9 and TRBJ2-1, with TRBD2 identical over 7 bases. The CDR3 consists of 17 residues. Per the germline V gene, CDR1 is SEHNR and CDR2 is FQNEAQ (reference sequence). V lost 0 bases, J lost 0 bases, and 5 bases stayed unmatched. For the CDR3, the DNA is TGTGCCAGCAGCTTAGCGCTAGCGGCCAGCTCCTACAATGAGCAGTTCTTC. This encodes CASSLALAASSYNEQFF.

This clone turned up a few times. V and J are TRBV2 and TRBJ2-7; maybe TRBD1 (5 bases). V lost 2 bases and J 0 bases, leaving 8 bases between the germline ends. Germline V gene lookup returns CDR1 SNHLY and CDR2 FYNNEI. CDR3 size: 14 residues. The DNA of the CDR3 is TGTGCCAGCAGTGAAAGGGGATCCTCCTACGAGCAGTACTTC. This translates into CASSERGSSYEQYF. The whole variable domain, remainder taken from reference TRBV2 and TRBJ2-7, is EPEVTQTPSHQVTQMGQEVILRCVPISNHLYFYWYRQILGQKVEFLVSFYNNEISEKSEIFDDQFSVERPDGSNFTLKIRSTKLEDSAMYFCASSERGSSYEQYFGPGTRLTVT.

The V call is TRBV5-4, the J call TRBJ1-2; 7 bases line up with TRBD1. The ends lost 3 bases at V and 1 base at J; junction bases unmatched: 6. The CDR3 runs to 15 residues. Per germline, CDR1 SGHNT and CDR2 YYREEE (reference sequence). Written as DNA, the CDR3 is TGTGCCAGCAGCTCCCCGGGACAGTTTAACTATGGCTACACCTTC. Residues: CASSSPGQFNYGYTF.

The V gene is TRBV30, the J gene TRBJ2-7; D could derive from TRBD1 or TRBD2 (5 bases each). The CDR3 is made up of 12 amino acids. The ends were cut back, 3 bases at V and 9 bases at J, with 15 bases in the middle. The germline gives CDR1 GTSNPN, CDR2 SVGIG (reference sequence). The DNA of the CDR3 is TGTGCCTGGAGAGTACTGGGGACCACGCAGTACTTC. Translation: CAWRVLGTTQYF.

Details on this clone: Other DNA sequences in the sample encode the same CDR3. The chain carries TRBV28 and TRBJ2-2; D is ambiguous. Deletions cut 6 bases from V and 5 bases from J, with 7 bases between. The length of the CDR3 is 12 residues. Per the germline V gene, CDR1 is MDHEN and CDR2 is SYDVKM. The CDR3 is CASSSYTGELFF. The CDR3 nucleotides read TGTGCCAGCAGCTCCTATACCGGGGAGCTGTTTTTT.

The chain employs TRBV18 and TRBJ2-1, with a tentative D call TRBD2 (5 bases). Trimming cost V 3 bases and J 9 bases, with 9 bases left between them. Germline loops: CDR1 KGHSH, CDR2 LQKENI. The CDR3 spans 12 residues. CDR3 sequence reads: CASSPDSPEQFF. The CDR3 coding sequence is TGTGCCAGCTCACCGGACTCTCCTGAGCAGTTCTTC.

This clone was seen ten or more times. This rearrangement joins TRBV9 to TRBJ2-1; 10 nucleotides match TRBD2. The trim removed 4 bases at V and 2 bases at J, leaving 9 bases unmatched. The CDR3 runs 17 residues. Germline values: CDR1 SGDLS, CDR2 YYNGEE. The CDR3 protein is CASSPREAGGTYNEQFF. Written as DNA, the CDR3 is TGTGCCAGCAGCCCCAGGGAAGCGGGGGGGACCTACAATGAGCAGTTCTTC.

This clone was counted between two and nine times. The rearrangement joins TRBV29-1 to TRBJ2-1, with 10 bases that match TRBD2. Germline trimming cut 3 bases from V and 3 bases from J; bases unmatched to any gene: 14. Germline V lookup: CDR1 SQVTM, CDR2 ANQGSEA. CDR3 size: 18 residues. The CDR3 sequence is CSVDGALAGAGGYNEQFF. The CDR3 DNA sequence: TGCAGCGTTGATGGGGCCCTAGCGGGAGCGGGAGGCTACAATGAGCAGTTCTTC.

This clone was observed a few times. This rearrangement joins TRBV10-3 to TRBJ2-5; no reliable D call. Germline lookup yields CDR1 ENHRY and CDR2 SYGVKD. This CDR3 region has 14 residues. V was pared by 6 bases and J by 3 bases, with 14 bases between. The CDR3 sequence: CAISLTENEETQYF. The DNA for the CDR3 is TGTGCCATCAGCCTAACGGAGAATGAAGAGACCCAGTACTTC.

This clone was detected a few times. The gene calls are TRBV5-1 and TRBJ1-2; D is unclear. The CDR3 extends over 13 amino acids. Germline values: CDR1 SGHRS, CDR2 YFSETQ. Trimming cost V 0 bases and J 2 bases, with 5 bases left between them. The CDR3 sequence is CASSLEQNYGYTF. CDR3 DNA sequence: TGCGCCAGCAGCTTGGAACAGAACTATGGCTACACCTTC.